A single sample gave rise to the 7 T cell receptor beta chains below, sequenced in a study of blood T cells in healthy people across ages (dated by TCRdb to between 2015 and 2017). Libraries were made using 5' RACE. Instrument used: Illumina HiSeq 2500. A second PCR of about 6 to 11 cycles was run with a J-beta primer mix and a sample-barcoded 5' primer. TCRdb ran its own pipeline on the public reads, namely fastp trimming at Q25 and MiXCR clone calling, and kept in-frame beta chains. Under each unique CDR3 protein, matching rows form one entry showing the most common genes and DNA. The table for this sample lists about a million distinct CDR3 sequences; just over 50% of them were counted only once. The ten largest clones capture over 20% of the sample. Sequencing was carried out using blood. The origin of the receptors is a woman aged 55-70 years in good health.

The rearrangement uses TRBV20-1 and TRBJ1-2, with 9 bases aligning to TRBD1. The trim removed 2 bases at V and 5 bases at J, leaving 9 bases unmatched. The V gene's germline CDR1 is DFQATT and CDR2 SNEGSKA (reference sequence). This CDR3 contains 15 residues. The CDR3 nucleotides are TGCAGTGCTAGACGTCCGGGACAGGGTCCATATGGCTACACCTTC. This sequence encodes CSARRPGQGPYGYTF.

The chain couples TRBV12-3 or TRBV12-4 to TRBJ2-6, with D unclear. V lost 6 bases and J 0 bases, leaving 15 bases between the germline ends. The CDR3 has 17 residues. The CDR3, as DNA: TGTGCCAGCAGCTCTTTCTCTCAGCACTCTGGGGCCAACGTCCTGACTTTC. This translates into CASSSFSQHSGANVLTF.

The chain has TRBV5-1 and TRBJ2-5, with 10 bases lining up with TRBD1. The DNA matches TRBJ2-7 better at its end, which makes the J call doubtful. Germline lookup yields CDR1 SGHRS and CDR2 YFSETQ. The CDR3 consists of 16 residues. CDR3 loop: CASSPRFDRDRGEQYF. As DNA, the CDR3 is TGCGCCAGCAGCCCGAGATTTGACCGGGACAGGGGCGAGCAGTACTTC.

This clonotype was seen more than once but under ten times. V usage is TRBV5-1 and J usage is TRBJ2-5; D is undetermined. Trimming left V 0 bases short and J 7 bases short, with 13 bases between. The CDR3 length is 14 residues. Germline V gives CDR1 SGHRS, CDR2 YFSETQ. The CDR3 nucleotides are TGCGCCAGCAGCTTGGCCGTCCTAGAGAGGACCCAGTACTTC. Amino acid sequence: CASSLAVLERTQYF. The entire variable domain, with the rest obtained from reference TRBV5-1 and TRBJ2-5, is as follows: KAGVTQTPRYLIKTRGQQVTLSCSPISGHRSVSWYQQTPGQGLQFLFEYFSETQRNKGNFPGRFSGRQFSNSRSEMNVSTLELGDSALYLCASSLAVLERTQYFGPGTRLLVL.

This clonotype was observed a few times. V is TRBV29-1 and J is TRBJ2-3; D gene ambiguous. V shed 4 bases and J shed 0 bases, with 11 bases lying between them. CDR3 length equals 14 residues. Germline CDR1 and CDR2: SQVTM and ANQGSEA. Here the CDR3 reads CSVVVLLSTDTQYF. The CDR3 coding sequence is TGCAGCGTTGTTGTACTCCTCAGCACAGATACGCAGTATTTT.

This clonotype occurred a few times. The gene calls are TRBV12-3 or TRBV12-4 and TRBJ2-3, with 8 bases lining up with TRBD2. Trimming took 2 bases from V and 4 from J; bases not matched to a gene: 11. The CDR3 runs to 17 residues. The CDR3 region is CASSLFTSGGRADTQYF. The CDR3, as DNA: TGTGCCAGCAGTTTATTTACTAGCGGAGGGCGCGCAGATACGCAGTATTTT.

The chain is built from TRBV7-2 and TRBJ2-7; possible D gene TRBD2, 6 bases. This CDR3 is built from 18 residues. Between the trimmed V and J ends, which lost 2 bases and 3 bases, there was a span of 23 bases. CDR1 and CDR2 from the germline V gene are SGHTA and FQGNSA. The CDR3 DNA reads TGTGCCAGCAGCTTAATCGCGTGGGGACGGAGGGGCAACTACGAGCAGTACTTC. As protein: CASSLIAWGRRGNYEQYF.